This T cell receptor (beta chain) was retrieved from a study of OX40 agonist ivuxolimab in advanced cancers. The CDR3 runs to 14 residues. Trimming took 4 bases from V and 4 from J; bases not matched to a gene: 5. Germline values: CDR1 SGHNT, CDR2 YYREEE (reference sequence). The method was immunoSEQ multiplex PCR; TCRdb's version includes in-frame clones alone and lacks a portion of them. Among 75,000 to 90,000 clones, just under 95% were seen once, and the ten largest hold around 0.65%. This TCR derives from an adult with an advanced solid tumor such as melanoma, head and neck, liver or kidney cancer. The chain combines TRBV5-4 with TRBJ2-5, with TRBD1 matching 9 bases. This specimen was CD4+ or CD8+ T cells sorted from blood, taken in a trial of the OX40 agonist ivuxolimab. DNA of the CDR3: TGTGCCAGCAGCCGGGACAGGGCGCGAGAGACCCAGTACTTC. Protein product: CASSRDRARETQYF.